This T cell receptor beta chain was captured by sequencing in a study of T cell responses to AZD1222 COVID-19 vaccine. CDR1 SGHRS and CDR2 YFSETQ come from the germline V gene. J gave up 1 base and V 1 base, and 4 bases lay outside the gene matches. The CDR3 covers 15 residues. TCRdb's copy holds only in-frame clones and misses some; the assay was immunoSEQ multiplex PCR. Among 95,000 to 100,000 clones listed, 75% to 90% were seen once. This sequence was found in an adult in good health. V gene TRBV5-1 combines with J gene TRBJ2-5; 7 positions agree with TRBD1. The specimen comprised peripheral blood, sampled on day 0 of AZD1222 vaccination. CDR3: CASSLPPGGQETQYF. The DNA for the CDR3 is TGCGCCAGCAGCTTGCCCCCAGGGGGCCAAGAGACCCAGTACTTC. Using reference TRBV5-1 and TRBJ2-5 for the parts outside the CDR3, the full variable domain is KAGVTQTPRYLIKTRGQQVTLSCSPISGHRSVSWYQQTPGQGLQFLFEYFSETQRNKGNFPGRFSGRQFSNSRSEMNVSTLELGDSALYLCASSLPPGGQETQYFGPGTRLLVL.